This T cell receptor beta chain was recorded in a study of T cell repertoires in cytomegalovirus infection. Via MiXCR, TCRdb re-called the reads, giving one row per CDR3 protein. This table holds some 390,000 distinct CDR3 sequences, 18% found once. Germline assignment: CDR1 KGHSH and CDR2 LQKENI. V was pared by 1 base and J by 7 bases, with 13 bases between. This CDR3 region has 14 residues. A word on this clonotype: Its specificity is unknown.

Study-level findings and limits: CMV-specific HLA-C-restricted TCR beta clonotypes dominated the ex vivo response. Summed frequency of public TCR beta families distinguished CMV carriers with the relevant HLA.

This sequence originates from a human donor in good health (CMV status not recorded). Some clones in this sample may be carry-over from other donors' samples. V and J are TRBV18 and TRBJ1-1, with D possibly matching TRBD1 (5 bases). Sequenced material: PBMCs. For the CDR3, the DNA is TGTGCCAGCTCACCACAGGGCTGGAGGGGTGAAGCTTTCTTT. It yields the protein CASSPQGWRGEAFF.